A single sample gave rise to the 24 T cell receptor beta chains below, sequenced in a study of CD8 T cells in Susac syndrome. Roughly 0.5 to 1 ug RNA was reverse transcribed with random hexamers. TCRdb ran MiXCR on the immunoSEQ multiplex PCR reads and lists one entry per CDR3 protein. The data hold hundreds of thousands of distinct CDR3 sequences, with over 85% observed a single time. Input material: CD4+ T cells from PBMCs. These receptor sequences come from a human donor with multiple sclerosis.

This sequence joins TRBV7-8 and TRBJ2-1, with D perhaps TRBD1 or TRBD2 (5 bases each). Per germline, CDR1 SGHVS and CDR2 FQNEAQ. The CDR3 spans 13 residues. Trimming took 9 bases from V and 9 from J, leaving 18 bases between them. In DNA form, the CDR3 reads TGTGCCAGTAAGGTGGCTCGTGGGGGTGAGCAGTTCTTC. Protein product: CASKVARGGEQFF.

This chain joins TRBV27 and TRBJ1-5, with D possibly TRBD1 on 5 matching bases. The CDR3 totals 16 residues. The V end was cut by 1 base, the J end by 5 bases, with 15 bases between. From germline, CDR1 is MNHEY and CDR2 SMNVEV (reference sequence). The CDR3, as DNA: TGTGCCAGCAGTTTATATCCCCTACAGGAACATCAGCCCCAGCATTTT. It specifies CASSLYPLQEHQPQHF.

This chain connects TRBV6-1 to TRBJ2-7, with TRBD1 matching over 7 bases. The germline CDR1 and CDR2 sequences are MNHNS and SASEGT. The V segment lost 4 bases and the J segment 13 bases; nucleotides outside the gene matches: 16. The CDR3 has 14 residues. Here the CDR3 DNA reads TGTGCCAGCAGTGTCGACCGGGACAGCACCCTGGATTACTTC. Amino acids: CASSVDRDSTLDYF.

The chain has TRBV5-1 and TRBJ1-2; D not certain. V lost 0 bases to trimming and J lost 8 bases, with 17 bases between them. CDR1 SGHRS and CDR2 YFSETQ come from the germline V gene. The CDR3 is made up of 15 amino acids. CDR3 sequence reads: CASSLVSSGLRGYTF. CDR3 bases: TGCGCCAGCAGCTTGGTCTCTTCGGGTCTCAGGGGCTACACCTTC.

The V call is TRBV12-3 or TRBV12-4, the J call TRBJ2-3, with D possibly TRBD1 on 5 matching bases. Trimming pared 3 bases from V and 4 bases from J, leaving 8 bases between. CDR3 length: 13 amino acids. The CDR3 sequence is CASSLIGADTQYF. In nucleotides, the CDR3 is TGTGCCAGCAGTTTGATAGGGGCAGATACGCAGTATTTT.

The V and J genes are TRBV5-1 and TRBJ1-4; 7 bases match TRBD1. V was clipped by 4 bases and J by 7 bases; unmatched bases: 10. CDR1 is SGHRS and CDR2 is YFSETQ in the germline V gene. The CDR3 contains 15 residues. CDR3 loop: CASSLTGAQGEKLFF. In nucleotides, the CDR3 is TGCGCCAGCAGCCTCACAGGGGCGCAAGGTGAAAAACTGTTTTTT. The whole variable domain, filled in from reference TRBV5-1 and TRBJ1-4, reads KAGVTQTPRYLIKTRGQQVTLSCSPISGHRSVSWYQQTPGQGLQFLFEYFSETQRNKGNFPGRFSGRQFSNSRSEMNVSTLELGDSALYLCASSLTGAQGEKLFFGSGTQLSVL.

The genes are TRBV18 and TRBJ2-1; perhaps TRBD1 as D (6 bases). This CDR3 is 16 amino acids long. Trimming took off 3 bases at V and 0 bases at J, with 12 bases between the two ends. Germline CDR1 reads KGHSH; CDR2 reads LQKENI. CDR3 bases: TGTGCCAGCTCACCTAACAGGGCGAGCTCCTACAATGAGCAGTTCTTC. Translating gives CASSPNRASSYNEQFF.

This chain connects TRBV20-1 to TRBJ2-3; TRBD2 aligns across 12 bases. There are 18 residues in the CDR3. V was clipped by 0 bases and J by 6 bases; unmatched bases: 13. CDR1 is DFQATT, CDR2 SNEGSKA, per germline (reference sequence). CDR3 DNA sequence: TGCAGTGCTAGAGATCAAGGGCTAGCGGGAGGGTACCTTGATACGCAGTATTTT. Its protein is CSARDQGLAGGYLDTQYF.

The chain carries TRBV27 and TRBJ2-5; weak D call: TRBD1 (6 bases). V gave up 1 base and J gave up 6 bases, with 12 bases separating them. The CDR3 length is 14 residues. Germline V gene sequence: CDR1 MNHEY, CDR2 SMNVEV (reference sequence). Here the CDR3 DNA reads TGTGCCAGCAGTTTATTCCCAGGGGTGAAGACCCAGTACTTC. It yields the protein CASSLFPGVKTQYF.

The chain joins TRBV6-5 to TRBJ2-7, with D perhaps TRBD1 (6 bases). The germline V gene has CDR1 MNHEY and CDR2 SVGAGI. V lost 8 bases to trimming and J lost 4 bases, with 18 bases between them. This CDR3 contains 14 residues. CDR3 nucleotides: TGTGCCAGCCTCGGGACACCGCCGGAGTACGAGCAGTACTTC. Residues: CASLGTPPEYEQYF.

The rearrangement uses TRBV20-1 and TRBJ2-7; 11 bases align to TRBD2. There are 15 residues in the CDR3. Germline V CDR1 and CDR2: DFQATT, SNEGSKA (reference sequence). Trimming cost V 5 bases and J 3 bases; bases outside gene matches: 9. CDR3 sequence: CSAEKTSGANYEQYF. The CDR3 DNA is TGCAGTGCTGAAAAGACTAGCGGGGCGAACTACGAGCAGTACTTC.

The chain carries TRBV30 and TRBJ2-5; D unresolved. This CDR3 is built from 16 residues. Germline lookup yields CDR1 GTSNPN and CDR2 SVGIG (reference sequence). V lost 1 base and J 5 bases, leaving 20 bases between the germline ends. CDR3 in amino acids: CAWSASRITVGETQYF. DNA of the CDR3: TGTGCCTGGAGTGCCTCTAGGATTACAGTGGGGGAGACCCAGTACTTC. Together with reference TRBV30 and TRBJ2-5, the CDR3 gives the full variable domain: SQTIHQWPATLVQPVGSPLSLECTVEGTSNPNLYWYRQAAGRGLQLLFYSVGIGQISSEVPQNLSASRPQDRQFILSSKKLLLSDSGFYLCAWSASRITVGETQYFGPGTRLLVL.

This chain links TRBV5-4 with TRBJ1-1; D might be TRBD1 (6 bases). This CDR3 is built from 15 residues. The V end was cut by 4 bases, the J end by 0 bases, with 13 bases between. CDR1 is SGHNT, CDR2 YYREEE, per germline (reference sequence). The CDR3 coding sequence is TGTGCCAGCAGCCCACGACAGGCCGTGAACACTGAAGCTTTCTTT. Its translation is CASSPRQAVNTEAFF. Together with reference TRBV5-4 and TRBJ1-1, the CDR3 gives the full variable domain: ETGVTQSPTHLIKTRGQQVTLRCSSQSGHNTVSWYQQALGQGPQFIFQYYREEENGRGNFPPRFSGLQFPNYSSELNVNALELDDSALYLCASSPRQAVNTEAFFGQGTRLTVV.

The chain is built from TRBV12-3 or TRBV12-4 and TRBJ1-4; tentatively, D is TRBD1 (6 bases). The V and J ends lost 6 bases and 8 bases respectively, with 16 bases between them. This CDR3 is 14 amino acids long. The CDR3 DNA follows: TGTGCCAGCAGCCGCAGGGGCAGGTGGGAAAAACTGTTTTTT. As protein: CASSRRGRWEKLFF.

This sequence joins TRBV19 and TRBJ1-2; 10 bases are shared with TRBD1. Unmatched junction bases numbered 18, after V lost 3 bases and J lost 8 bases. CDR1 LNHDA and CDR2 SQIVND come from the germline V gene (reference sequence). The length of the CDR3 is 18 residues. The chain's CDR3 is CASSIGPLLGQGVYGYTF. The CDR3 bases are TGTGCCAGTAGTATTGGACCTTTATTAGGACAGGGGGTTTACGGCTACACCTTC.

The genes are TRBV4-1 and TRBJ2-7, with 9 bases lining up with TRBD1. The CDR3 length is 15 residues. V shed 4 bases, J shed 2 bases, and the junction held 6 bases outside the gene matches. Germline V CDR1 and CDR2: MGHRA, YSYEKL. The CDR3 sequence: CASSLTGTGTYEQYF. CDR3 bases: TGCGCCAGCAGCCTAACCGGGACAGGGACCTACGAGCAGTACTTC.

The V call is TRBV24-1, the J call TRBJ2-3, with D possibly matching TRBD2 (5 bases). Looked up from germline, CDR1 is KGHDR and CDR2 is SFDVKD. V was trimmed by 0 bases and J by 1 base, leaving 10 bases between them. The CDR3 is made up of 16 amino acids. In nucleotides, the CDR3 is TGTGCCACCAGTGATTTGCGATTCGGGGGCACAGATACGCAGTATTTT. Encoded protein: CATSDLRFGGTDTQYF.

CDR3 in amino acids: CASSTTSPGSGELFF. In DNA form, the CDR3 reads TGTGCCAGCAGCACTACCTCTCCCGGTTCAGGGGAGCTGTTTTTT. V and J are TRBV4-2 and TRBJ2-2; no definite D call. Per the germline V gene, CDR1 is LGHNA and CDR2 is YNFKEQ. Trimming removed 5 bases from V and 8 bases from J, with 18 bases in between. This CDR3 is built from 15 residues.

There are a few counts of this clonotype. This sequence joins TRBV7-9 and TRBJ2-1, with 10 bases identical to TRBD2. Per germline, CDR1 SEHNR and CDR2 FQNEAQ (reference sequence). The CDR3 length is 13 residues. J lost 1 base, V lost 11 bases, and 2 bases had no gene match. The CDR3 DNA reads TGTGCCTCTAGCGGGGGTTCCTACAATGAGCAGTTCTTC. This gives the protein CASSGGSYNEQFF.

V and J are TRBV19 and TRBJ1-5; D not resolved. This CDR3 has 13 residues. Germline loops: CDR1 LNHDA, CDR2 SQIVND (reference sequence). Trimming removed 7 bases at V and 3 bases at J, with 10 bases between. The CDR3 DNA reads as TGTGCCAGTACCAAGGAGGTCAATCAGCCCCAGCATTTT. As protein: CASTKEVNQPQHF.

The chain has TRBV4-2 and TRBJ2-2, with TRBD2 matching 11 bases. The germline gives CDR1 LGHNA, CDR2 YNFKEQ. V lost 2 bases and J lost 2; bases outside the gene matches: 4. This CDR3 contains 17 residues. In DNA form, the CDR3 reads TGTGCCAGCAGCCAATTTAGCGGGGGGGCCAACACCGGGGAGCTGTTTTTT. It yields the protein CASSQFSGGANTGELFF.

This rearrangement joins TRBV25-1 to TRBJ2-5; D unclear. With 6 bases removed from V and 5 bases from J, the gap between germline ends came to 10 bases. The length of the CDR3 is 12 residues. Germline V gene data show CDR1 as MGHDK and CDR2 as SYGVNS. CDR3 DNA sequence: TGTGCCAGCAGGAATCAAGGGGAGACCCAGTACTTC. It encodes CASRNQGETQYF.

The rearrangement uses TRBV6-2 or TRBV6-3 and TRBJ2-2; D might be TRBD1 or TRBD2, each matching 5 bases. Germline V CDR1 and CDR2: MNHEY, SVGEGT. V lost 7 bases, J lost 3 bases, and 15 bases lay in between. The CDR3 has 15 amino acids. The CDR3 sequence is CASKSGPRDTGELFF. As DNA, the CDR3 is TGTGCCAGCAAGTCGGGACCGAGGGACACCGGGGAGCTGTTTTTT.

In this sample, this clonotype turned up once. The chain has TRBV28 and TRBJ2-5; D may be TRBD1 or TRBD2 (5 bases each). V was trimmed by 3 bases and J by 7 bases, leaving 24 bases between them. Germline assignment: CDR1 MDHEN and CDR2 SYDVKM. CDR3 length equals 17 residues. In DNA form, the CDR3 reads TGTGCCAGCAGTTTCCCCACTGTCGGGGCCCGATTGGGGACCCAGTACTTC. It specifies CASSFPTVGARLGTQYF.